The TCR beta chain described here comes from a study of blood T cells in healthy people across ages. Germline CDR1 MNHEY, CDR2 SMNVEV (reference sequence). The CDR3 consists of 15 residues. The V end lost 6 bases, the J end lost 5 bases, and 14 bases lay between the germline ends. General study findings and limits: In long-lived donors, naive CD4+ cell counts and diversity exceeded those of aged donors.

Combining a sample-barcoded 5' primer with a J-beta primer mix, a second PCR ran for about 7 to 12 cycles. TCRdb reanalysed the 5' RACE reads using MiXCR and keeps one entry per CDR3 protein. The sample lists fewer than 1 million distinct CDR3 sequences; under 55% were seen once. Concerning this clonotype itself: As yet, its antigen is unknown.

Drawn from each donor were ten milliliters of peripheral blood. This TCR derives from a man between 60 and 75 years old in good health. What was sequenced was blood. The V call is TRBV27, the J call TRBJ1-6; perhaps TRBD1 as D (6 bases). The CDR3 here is CASSFEGQNNSPLHF. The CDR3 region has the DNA TGTGCCAGCAGCTTCGAGGGACAAAATAATTCACCCCTCCACTTT.